The rows below give T cell receptor beta chains drawn from one sample of a study of OX40 agonist ivuxolimab in advanced cancers. Clones were sequenced by immunoSEQ multiplex PCR, and TCRdb holds only the in-frame ones, with some missing. Here the sample spans around 31,000 clones, 70% to 90% being singletons. The starting material was CD4+ or CD8+ T cells sorted from blood, obtained in a trial of the OX40 agonist ivuxolimab. All receptors come from an adult with an advanced solid tumor such as melanoma, head and neck, liver or kidney cancer. CDR3s include the opening cysteine and the closing phenylalanine or tryptophan. Fields, in order: D gene, V gene, J gene, clone size, CDR3 DNA, CDR3 protein. A D gene is named only where the DNA matches it firmly. Part of the rows lack a size; the others show once, few, many or a class for expanded clones.

D gene: TRBD1
V gene: TRBV25-1
J gene: TRBJ1-2
clone size: .
CDR3 DNA: TGTGCCAGCAGTGATCGACAGGGGCAAAACTATGGCTACACCTTC
CDR3 protein: CASSDRQGQNYGYTF

D gene: TRBD1
V gene: TRBV11-2
J gene: TRBJ1-6
clone size: .
CDR3 DNA: TGTGCCAGCAGCTTAGGGGGGACAGGGAATTCACCCCTCCACTTT
CDR3 protein: CASSLGGTGNSPLHF

D gene: .
V gene: TRBV5-4
J gene: TRBJ1-2
clone size: .
CDR3 DNA: TGTGCCAGCAGCCTCGACAAGTTTATGGGGTATGGCTACACCTTC
CDR3 protein: CASSLDKFMGYGYTF

D gene: .
V gene: TRBV25-1
J gene: TRBJ1-1
clone size: .
CDR3 DNA: TGTGCCAGCAGTGGTCTGAGGGACCGAAGGATGAACACTGAAGCTTTCTTT
CDR3 protein: CASSGLRDRRMNTEAFF

D gene: .
V gene: TRBV7-7
J gene: TRBJ2-3
clone size: once
CDR3 DNA: TGTGCCAGCAGCTATAGTCACACAGATACGCAGTATTTT
CDR3 protein: CASSYSHTDTQYF

D gene: TRBD1
V gene: TRBV2
J gene: TRBJ2-5
clone size: .
CDR3 DNA: TGTGCCAGCAGCGGAGGGACAGGTATTCTCCAAGAGACCCAGTACTTC
CDR3 protein: CASSGGTGILQETQYF

D gene: .
V gene: TRBV4-3
J gene: TRBJ1-1
clone size: .
CDR3 DNA: TGCGCCAGCAGCCAAACAGAAGGTCCCCGAGAAGCTTTCTTT
CDR3 protein: CASSQTEGPREAFF

D gene: .
V gene: TRBV5-5
J gene: TRBJ1-1
clone size: once
CDR3 DNA: TGTGCCAGCAGCCCCCGACACTTGAACACTGAAGCTTTCTTT
CDR3 protein: CASSPRHLNTEAFF

D gene: TRBD1
V gene: TRBV7-3
J gene: TRBJ1-2
clone size: .
CDR3 DNA: TGTGCCAGCAGCTTGACAGGGGGAAGGGGCTACACCTTC
CDR3 protein: CASSLTGGRGYTF

D gene: TRBD1
V gene: TRBV7-2
J gene: TRBJ2-2
clone size: .
CDR3 DNA: TGTGCCAGCAGCCCCGGGACAGGGGGCCTCGGGGAGCTGTTTTTT
CDR3 protein: CASSPGTGGLGELFF

D gene: .
V gene: TRBV30
J gene: TRBJ2-7
clone size: .
CDR3 DNA: TGTGCCTGGAGTGCCGTGGGGGATGCCTACGAGCAGTACTTC
CDR3 protein: CAWSAVGDAYEQYF

D gene: .
V gene: TRBV27
J gene: TRBJ2-7
clone size: .
CDR3 DNA: TGTGCCAGCAGTTTTTCGGAGTACGAGCAGTACTTC
CDR3 protein: CASSFSEYEQYF

D gene: TRBD1
V gene: TRBV4-3
J gene: TRBJ1-5
clone size: .
CDR3 DNA: TGCGCCAGCAGCCAAATGACAGGGGAGGGTCATCAGCCCCAGCATTTT
CDR3 protein: CASSQMTGEGHQPQHF

D gene: .
V gene: TRBV7-9
J gene: TRBJ2-7
clone size: .
CDR3 DNA: TGTGCCAGCAGCTCCTCTACCAATCCAGCCCCCTACGAGCAGTACTTC
CDR3 protein: CASSSSTNPAPYEQYF

D gene: TRBD1
V gene: TRBV30
J gene: TRBJ2-7
clone size: .
CDR3 DNA: TGTGCCTGGAGTGAGACAGGGGGATCCTACGAGCAGTACTTC
CDR3 protein: CAWSETGGSYEQYF

D gene: .
V gene: TRBV5-1
J gene: TRBJ1-3
clone size: .
CDR3 DNA: TGCGCCAGCAGCTTGGCGGGGCCTCCTGGAAACACCATATATTTT
CDR3 protein: CASSLAGPPGNTIYF

D gene: TRBD1
V gene: TRBV28
J gene: TRBJ1-5
clone size: .
CDR3 DNA: TGTGCCAGCAGTAGACAGGGGGCTATGAGCAATCAGCCCCAGCATTTT
CDR3 protein: CASSRQGAMSNQPQHF

D gene: TRBD1
V gene: TRBV11-1
J gene: TRBJ1-5
clone size: .
CDR3 DNA: TGTGCCAGCAGGGATCACAGGGGGAGGGGTCGCCTCTATCAGCCCCAGCATTTT
CDR3 protein: CASRDHRGRGRLYQPQHF

D gene: .
V gene: TRBV18
J gene: TRBJ2-3
clone size: .
CDR3 DNA: TGTGCCAGCTCGAAAACAGATACGCAGTATTTT
CDR3 protein: CASSKTDTQYF

D gene: TRBD1
V gene: TRBV5-5
J gene: TRBJ1-1
clone size: .
CDR3 DNA: TGTGCCAGCAGCTTAGGACAGGGGTATGACACTGAAGCTTTCTTT
CDR3 protein: CASSLGQGYDTEAFF

D gene: .
V gene: TRBV4-3
J gene: TRBJ1-1
clone size: .
CDR3 DNA: TGCGCCAGCAGCCAAGTCCAGGACACTGAAGCTTTCTTT
CDR3 protein: CASSQVQDTEAFF

D gene: TRBD2
V gene: TRBV10-1
J gene: TRBJ2-4
clone size: .
CDR3 DNA: TGCGCCAGCACCTTAAGGGCGGGGGGGCAGAAAGCCAAAAACATTCAGTACTTC
CDR3 protein: CASTLRAGGQKAKNIQYF

D gene: .
V gene: TRBV19
J gene: TRBJ2-4
clone size: .
CDR3 DNA: TGTGCCAGTGGACAGCTAGCCAAAAACATTCAGTACTTC
CDR3 protein: CASGQLAKNIQYF

D gene: .
V gene: TRBV5-4
J gene: TRBJ2-7
clone size: .
CDR3 DNA: TGTGCCAGCAGCGCGGTGGACGGTGCCTACGAGCAGTACTTC
CDR3 protein: CASSAVDGAYEQYF

D gene: .
V gene: TRBV11-2
J gene: TRBJ1-4
clone size: .
CDR3 DNA: TGTGCCAGCAGCTTACGAGCGGCGCCGGGTGAAAAACTGTTTTTT
CDR3 protein: CASSLRAAPGEKLFF

D gene: .
V gene: TRBV23-1
J gene: TRBJ2-7
clone size: .
CDR3 DNA: TGCGCCAGCAGTCAATCGTCAAGACGCGAGCAGTACTTC
CDR3 protein: CASSQSSRREQYF

D gene: .
V gene: TRBV6-5
J gene: TRBJ1-1
clone size: .
CDR3 DNA: TGTGCCAGCATTCCCTTACAGGGATTGGTGTCTGAAGCTTTCTTT
CDR3 protein: CASIPLQGLVSEAFF

D gene: TRBD2
V gene: TRBV11-2
J gene: TRBJ2-1
clone size: .
CDR3 DNA: TGTGCCAGCAGCTCAACTAGCGGGGTAGACTACAATGAGCAGTTCTTC
CDR3 protein: CASSSTSGVDYNEQFF

D gene: .
V gene: TRBV19
J gene: TRBJ2-1
clone size: .
CDR3 DNA: TGTGCCAGTATGCTCGGTGGGGGAAGCTCCTACAATGAGCAGTTCTTC
CDR3 protein: CASMLGGGSSYNEQFF

D gene: .
V gene: TRBV7-9
J gene: TRBJ1-1
clone size: .
CDR3 DNA: TGTGCCAGCAGCTTAGCAGGGTTCGGGGACACTGAAGCTTTCTTT
CDR3 protein: CASSLAGFGDTEAFF

D gene: .
V gene: TRBV6-5
J gene: TRBJ2-6
clone size: once
CDR3 DNA: TGTGCCAGCAGCAATTCACGCTCTGGGGCCAACGTCCTGACTTTC
CDR3 protein: CASSNSRSGANVLTF

D gene: TRBD1
V gene: TRBV28
J gene: TRBJ2-7
clone size: once
CDR3 DNA: TGTGCCAGCAGTTTAAACCCGGGACAGAAGAGATTCGGTAGCTCCTACGAGCAGTACTTC
CDR3 protein: CASSLNPGQKRFGSSYEQYF

D gene: .
V gene: TRBV7-2
J gene: TRBJ1-3
clone size: .
CDR3 DNA: TGTGCCAGCAGCCCCGGAATCTCTGGAAACACCATATATTTT
CDR3 protein: CASSPGISGNTIYF

D gene: .
V gene: TRBV19
J gene: TRBJ2-1
clone size: .
CDR3 DNA: TGTGCCAGTAGTGTCTGGGGTACCTACAATGAGCAGTTCTTC
CDR3 protein: CASSVWGTYNEQFF

D gene: .
V gene: TRBV27
J gene: TRBJ1-5
clone size: .
CDR3 DNA: TGTGCCAGCAGTTCGTACAGGGTTTCTTCCAGCAATCAGCCCCAGCATTTT
CDR3 protein: CASSSYRVSSSNQPQHF

D gene: TRBD2
V gene: TRBV27
J gene: TRBJ2-5
clone size: .
CDR3 DNA: TGTGCCAGCAGTACCGCCGGGGGGGCCCAAGAGACCCAGTACTTC
CDR3 protein: CASSTAGGAQETQYF

D gene: .
V gene: TRBV4-1
J gene: TRBJ1-1
clone size: .
CDR3 DNA: TGCGCCAGCAGCCAAGGGGGGTCGGGGACTGAAGCTTTCTTT
CDR3 protein: CASSQGGSGTEAFF